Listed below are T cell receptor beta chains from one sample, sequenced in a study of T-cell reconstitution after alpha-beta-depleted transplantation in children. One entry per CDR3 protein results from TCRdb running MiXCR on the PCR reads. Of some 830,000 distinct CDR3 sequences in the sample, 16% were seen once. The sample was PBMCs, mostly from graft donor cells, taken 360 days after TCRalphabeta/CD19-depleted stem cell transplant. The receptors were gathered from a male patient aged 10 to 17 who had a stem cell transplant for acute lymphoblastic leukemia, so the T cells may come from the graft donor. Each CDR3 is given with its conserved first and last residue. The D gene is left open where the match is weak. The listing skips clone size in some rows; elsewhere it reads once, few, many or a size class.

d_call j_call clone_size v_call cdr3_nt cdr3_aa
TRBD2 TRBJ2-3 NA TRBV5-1 TGCGCCAGCAGCTCGCGACTAGCGGAAAGCACAGATACGCAGTATTTT CASSSRLAESTDTQYF
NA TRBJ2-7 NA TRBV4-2 TGTGCCAGCCCGGTCTCCTACGAGCAGTACTTC CASPVSYEQYF
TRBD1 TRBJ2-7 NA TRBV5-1 TGCGCCAGCAGCTGGGCCGGGACAGGGTATTCCTACGAGCAGTACTTC CASSWAGTGYSYEQYF
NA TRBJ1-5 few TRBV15 TGTGCCACCAGCAGAGGACAGAGCGGCGATCAGCCCCAGCATTTT CATSRGQSGDQPQHF
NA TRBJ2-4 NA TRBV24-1 TGTGCCACCAGTGATTTAAACGGCGCACAGTACTTC CATSDLNGAQYF
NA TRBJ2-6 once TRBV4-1 TGCGCCAGCAGCCAAGAGGGGACTGGGGCCAGCGTCCTGACTTTC CASSQEGTGASVLTF
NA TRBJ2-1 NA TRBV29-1 TGCAGCGTTGCGCGGGCGGGTGGGAATGAGCAGTTCTTC CSVARAGGNEQFF
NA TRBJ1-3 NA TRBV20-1 TGCTGTGCTAGAGGTTTCCGGGGGGAGGGTGGAAACACCATATATTTT CCARGFRGEGGNTIYF
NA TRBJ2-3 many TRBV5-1 TGCGCCAGCAGCTTCGACAGCACAGATACGCAGTATTTT CASSFDSTDTQYF
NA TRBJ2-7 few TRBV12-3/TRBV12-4 TGTGCCAGCAGTTTCCAGGGTCACCGAACCGACGAGCAGTACTTC CASSFQGHRTDEQYF
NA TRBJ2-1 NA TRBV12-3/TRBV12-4 TGTGCCAGCAGTTTACCGACAGGCCCTTACAATGAGCAGTTCTTC CASSLPTGPYNEQFF
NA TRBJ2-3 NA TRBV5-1 TGCGCCAGTAACCCCGGGCGCCTAGAGAAGAGGGGCACAGATACGCAGTATTTT CASNPGRLEKRGTDTQYF
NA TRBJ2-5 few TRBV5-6 TGTGCCAGCAGCTCTGCCACCTTAGCGTTTACGGAGACCCAGTACTTC CASSSATLAFTETQYF
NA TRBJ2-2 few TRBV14 TGTGCCAGCAGCCACAAAGTCGTCCGGACCGGGGAGCTGTTTTTT CASSHKVVRTGELFF
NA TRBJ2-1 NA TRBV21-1 TGTGCCAGCAGCACTCCGCCGGGACAGTTAAACAATGAGCAGTTCTTC CASSTPPGQLNNEQFF
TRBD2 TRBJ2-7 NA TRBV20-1 TGCAGTGCTCATCTACTCAAGAGACTAGCGGGATTACGGTACGAGCAGTACTTC CSAHLLKRLAGLRYEQYF
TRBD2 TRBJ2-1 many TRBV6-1 TGTGCCAGCAGCGGGGGACTAGCCCTCTACAATGAGCAGTTCTTC CASSGGLALYNEQFF
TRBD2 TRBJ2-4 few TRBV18 TGTGCCAGCTCACCGAGTAGCGGGCCACCCCTTCCCCAGTACTTC CASSPSSGPPLPQYF
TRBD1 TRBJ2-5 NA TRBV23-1 TGCGCCAGCATTATAGGGTCGGGACAGGGGCTGTGGCTCCCCTGGGAGACCCAGTACTTC CASIIGSGQGLWLPWETQYF
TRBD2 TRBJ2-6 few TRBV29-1 TGCAGCTCCTACGGGGGGGACTCTGGGGCCAACGTCCTGACTTTC CSSYGGDSGANVLTF
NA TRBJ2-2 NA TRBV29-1 TGCAGCGTTGTAGGTCCCGGGGAGCTGTTTTTT CSVVGPGELFF
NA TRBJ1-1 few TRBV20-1 TGCAGTGCTAGGGGGCAGAGGGGTCTTACTGAAGCTTTCTTT CSARGQRGLTEAFF
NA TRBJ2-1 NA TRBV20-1 TGCAGTGCTAGAGATCTACCCCCTCTAGCCTTCTTGAGCAATGAGCAGTTCTTC CSARDLPPLAFLSNEQFF
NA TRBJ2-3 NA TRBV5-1 TGCGCCAGCAGCTTGTTCCGGGACTTTCTGCGGGAAGATACGCAGTATTTT CASSLFRDFLREDTQYF
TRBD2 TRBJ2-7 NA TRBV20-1 TGCAGTGCCCGGGCGGGAGGGTCCGAGCAGTACTTC CSARAGGSEQYF
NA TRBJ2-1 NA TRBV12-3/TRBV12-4 TGTGCCAGCAGTTCCGGACTCGTTGTCGGTGAGCAGTTCTTC CASSSGLVVGEQFF
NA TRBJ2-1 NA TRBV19 TGTGCCAGTAGTATAATCGGGCTAAACAATGAGCAGTTCTTC CASSIIGLNNEQFF
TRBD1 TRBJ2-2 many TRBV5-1 TGCGCCAGCACCTTACAGGGGCATCAGAACACCGGGGAGCTGTTTTTT CASTLQGHQNTGELFF
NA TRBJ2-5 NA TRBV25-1 TGTGCCAGTAGAGAAACAGGGCAAGAGACCCAGTACTTC CASRETGQETQYF
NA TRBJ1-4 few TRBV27 TGTGCCAGCAGTCCCCTCCCGGGAAGGGGTGAAAAACTGTTTTTT CASSPLPGRGEKLFF
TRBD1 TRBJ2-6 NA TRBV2 TGTGCCAGCAACAGACAGGGCCCCTTATCTGGGGCCAACGTCCTGACTTTC CASNRQGPLSGANVLTF
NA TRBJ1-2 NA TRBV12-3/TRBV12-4 TGTGCCAGCAGTCCTTCCTCCCCCTATGGCTACACCTTC CASSPSSPYGYTF
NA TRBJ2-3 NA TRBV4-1 TGCGCCAGCAGCCAATCCCCTCAAACAGATACGCAGTATTTT CASSQSPQTDTQYF
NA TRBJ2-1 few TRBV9 TGTGCCAGCAGCGTAGCTACCTACAATGAGCAGTTCTTC CASSVATYNEQFF
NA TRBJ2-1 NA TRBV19 TGTGCCAGTAGTATAGCAACTGACAGGCTTGAATGGTACAATGAGCAGTTCTTC CASSIATDRLEWYNEQFF
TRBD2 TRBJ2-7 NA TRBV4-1 TGCGCCAGCAGCCAAGTTACTAGCGGATACTCCTACGAGCAGTACTTC CASSQVTSGYSYEQYF
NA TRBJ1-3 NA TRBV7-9 TGTGCCAGCAGCTTTGGCCCCATACAATCTGGAAACACCATATATTTT CASSFGPIQSGNTIYF
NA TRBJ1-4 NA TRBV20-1 TGCAGTGCTAGAGATCCGCCCGTGACAACTAATGAAAAACTGTTTTTT CSARDPPVTTNEKLFF
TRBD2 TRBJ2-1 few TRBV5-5 TGTGCCAGCAGCTTCTTTAGCGGGCAAGCCTACAATGAGCAGTTCTTC CASSFFSGQAYNEQFF
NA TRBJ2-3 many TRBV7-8 TGTGCCAGCATCGGACAGTTCTCCACAGATACGCAGTATTTT CASIGQFSTDTQYF
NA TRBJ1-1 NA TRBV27 TGTGCCAGCAGTTTAGGGGGCCTGCGGGAAGCTTTCTTT CASSLGGLREAFF
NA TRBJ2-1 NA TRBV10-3 TGTGCCATCAGTGACTGGGGACAGGGTGGGGGTAGCGGGAGCCTCTCCTACAATGAGCAGTTCTTC CAISDWGQGGGSGSLSYNEQFF